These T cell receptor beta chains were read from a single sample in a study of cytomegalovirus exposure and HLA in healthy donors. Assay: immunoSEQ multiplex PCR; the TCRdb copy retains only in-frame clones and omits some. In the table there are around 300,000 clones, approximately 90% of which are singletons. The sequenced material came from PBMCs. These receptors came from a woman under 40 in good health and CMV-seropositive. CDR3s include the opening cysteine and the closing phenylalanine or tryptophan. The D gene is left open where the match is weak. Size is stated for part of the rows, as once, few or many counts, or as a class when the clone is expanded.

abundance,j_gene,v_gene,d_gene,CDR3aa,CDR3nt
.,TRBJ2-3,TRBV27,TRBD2,CASSLPRLAGDTDTQYF,TGTGCCAGCAGTTTACCACGACTAGCGGGAGACACAGATACGCAGTATTTT
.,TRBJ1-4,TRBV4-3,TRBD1,CASSQGTGAKEKLFF,TGCGCCAGCAGCCAAGGGACAGGGGCAAAAGAAAAACTGTTTTTT
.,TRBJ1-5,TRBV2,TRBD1,CASREPTGTGNQPQHF,TGTGCCAGCAGGGAACCTACCGGGACAGGGAATCAGCCCCAGCATTTT
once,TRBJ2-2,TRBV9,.,CASSSSPGLSGELFF,TGTGCCAGCAGCTCCTCTCCAGGGCTAAGCGGGGAGCTGTTTTTT
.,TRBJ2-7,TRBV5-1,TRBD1,CASALGGQGGDEQYF,TGCGCCTCAGCCTTGGGGGGACAGGGTGGAGATGAGCAGTACTTC
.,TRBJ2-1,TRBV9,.,CASSAPTKIQYNEQFF,TGTGCCAGCAGCGCGCCGACTAAAATTCAATACAATGAGCAGTTCTTC
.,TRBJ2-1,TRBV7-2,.,CASSLALGAVANEQFF,TGTGCCAGCAGCTTAGCGCTTGGGGCCGTGGCGAATGAGCAGTTCTTC
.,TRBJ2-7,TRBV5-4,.,CASSWGPGATYEQYF,TGTGCCAGCAGCTGGGGCCCGGGAGCCACCTACGAGCAGTACTTC
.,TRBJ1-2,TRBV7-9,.,CASSLFPVPSTF,TGTGCCAGCAGCTTATTCCCGGTCCCGAGCACCTTC
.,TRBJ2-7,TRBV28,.,CARDPHEQYF,TGTGCCCGCGACCCCCACGAGCAGTACTTC
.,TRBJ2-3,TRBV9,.,CASSPLGGVTDTQYF,TGTGCCAGCAGCCCGTTAGGGGGGGTCACAGATACGCAGTATTTT
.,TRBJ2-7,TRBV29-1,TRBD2,CSVEGGLANEQYF,TGCAGCGTTGAAGGGGGACTAGCAAACGAGCAGTACTTC